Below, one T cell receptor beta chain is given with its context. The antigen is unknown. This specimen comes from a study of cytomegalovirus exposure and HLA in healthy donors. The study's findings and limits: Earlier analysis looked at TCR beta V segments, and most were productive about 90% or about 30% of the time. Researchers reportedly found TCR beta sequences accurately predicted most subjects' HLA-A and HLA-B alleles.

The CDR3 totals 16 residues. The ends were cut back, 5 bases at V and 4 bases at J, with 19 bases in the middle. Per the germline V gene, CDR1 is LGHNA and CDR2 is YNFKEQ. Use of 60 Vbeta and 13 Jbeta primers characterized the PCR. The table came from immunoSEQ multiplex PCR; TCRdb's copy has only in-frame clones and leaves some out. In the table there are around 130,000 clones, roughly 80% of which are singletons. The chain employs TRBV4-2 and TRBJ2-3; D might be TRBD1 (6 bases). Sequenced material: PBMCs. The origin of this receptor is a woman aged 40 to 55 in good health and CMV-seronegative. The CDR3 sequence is CASSLVNGGGADTQYF. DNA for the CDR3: TGTGCCAGCAGCTTGGTGAACGGTGGGGGCGCAGATACGCAGTATTTT.